Given below is one T cell receptor beta chain in context. Its antigen is still unknown. No qualities accompany the bases; no much larger clone lies one base away. These data belong to a study of CD8 T cells in Susac syndrome (dated by TCRdb to the late 2010s). Background on the whole study: Among the Susac syndrome patients who were sequenced, clinically active disease was present in about six and clinical remission was observed in 8 or 9. Whether CD8+ T cell activation and differentiation in Susac syndrome was antigen driven was tested using repertoire sequencing. At blood withdrawal, Susac syndrome patients were therapy-naive, treated with corticosteroids (with IVIg additionally given to some), or treated with IVIg alone.

RNA was extracted with the RNeasy kit and about 0.5 to 1 ug was reverse transcribed using random hexamers. TCR beta CDR3 regions were amplified with the immunoSEQ multiplex PCR assay covering 54 Vbeta and 13 Jbeta segments. PCR amplification bias was corrected using a synthetic template baseline for primer optimization and computational correction. In the authors' own workflow: Reads were assigned to V, D and J genes according to IMGT and analyzed in immunoSEQ Analyzer, with only productive sequences retained. To calculate clonality, Shannon entropy was normalized by log2 of the number of productive unique sequences and then subtracted from one. Public and private clones were assessed among the 100 most prevalent clones of each patient and control. Clones were defined as Susac-specific when absent from the healthy and MS cohorts, from approximately 1,100 published viral clones and from other ImmuneACCESS disease sequences. TCRdb handled the public reads itself, with Q25 trimming in fastp and clone calling in MiXCR, and kept productive beta chains. Merged by CDR3 protein, the rows form single entries marked with the most common genes and DNA. For this entry, the V and J calls and clone size follow TCRdb and not the study's own pipeline. The sample data list 150,000 to 200,000 distinct CDR3 sequences, and around 94% of these were observed just once. Approximately 0.11% of the sample goes to the ten largest clones.

Measured from the cysteine to the phenylalanine, the CDR3 is 13 residues long. CDR3 DNA is the only sequence kept; it has 39 bases, read in frame from the first base. Here V drops 4 bases and J drops 5 bases, and the junction holds 0 bases not matched to any gene. Reading the germline V gene (reference sequence) gives CDR1 LGHDT and CDR2 YNNKEL. Peripheral blood CD8+ and CD4+ T cells from healthy donors, Susac syndrome patients and multiple sclerosis patients were profiled using high-throughput TCR beta sequencing. Susac syndrome patients met recently defined diagnostic criteria for definite or probable disease. Bulk CD8+ and CD4+ T cells were purified by magnetic negative isolation, while CD8+ TEMRA cells were enriched using FACS. Blood was drawn into EDTA tubes, processed within 24 hours, and PBMCs were isolated by density gradient centrifugation. PBMCs intended for TCR sequencing were cryopreserved in liquid nitrogen and were subsequently thawed in a 37 degrees C water bath. A purity of at least 90% was achieved for sorted or isolated CD4+, CD8+ and CD8+ TEMRA cells.

Overall study results and their limits: The TCR sequencing and HLA analysis was acknowledged to have included a relatively small number of individuals. In patients with Susac syndrome, the CD4+ T cell repertoire showed no detectable clonal expansion.

The specimen was CD4+ T cells from PBMCs. The rearrangement joined TRBV3-1 to TRBJ2-2; 8 central bases correspond to TRBD1. This TCR was recovered from a human donor with Susac syndrome. The base sequence is TGTGCCAGCAGCCGGACAGGGACCGGGGAGCTGTTTTTT. This encodes CASSRTGTGELFF.